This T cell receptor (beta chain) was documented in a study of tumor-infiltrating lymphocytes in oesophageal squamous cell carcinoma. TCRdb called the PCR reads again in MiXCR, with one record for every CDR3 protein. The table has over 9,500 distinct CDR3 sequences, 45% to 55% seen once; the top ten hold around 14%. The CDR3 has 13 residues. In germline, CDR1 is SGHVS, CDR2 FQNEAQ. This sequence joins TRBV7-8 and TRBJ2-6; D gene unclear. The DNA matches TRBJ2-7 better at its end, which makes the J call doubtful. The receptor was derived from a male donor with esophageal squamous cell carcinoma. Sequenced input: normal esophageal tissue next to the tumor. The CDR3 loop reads CASSLDRTDTQYF. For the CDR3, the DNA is TGTGCCAGCAGCTTGGACCGCACAGATACGCAGTACTTC.